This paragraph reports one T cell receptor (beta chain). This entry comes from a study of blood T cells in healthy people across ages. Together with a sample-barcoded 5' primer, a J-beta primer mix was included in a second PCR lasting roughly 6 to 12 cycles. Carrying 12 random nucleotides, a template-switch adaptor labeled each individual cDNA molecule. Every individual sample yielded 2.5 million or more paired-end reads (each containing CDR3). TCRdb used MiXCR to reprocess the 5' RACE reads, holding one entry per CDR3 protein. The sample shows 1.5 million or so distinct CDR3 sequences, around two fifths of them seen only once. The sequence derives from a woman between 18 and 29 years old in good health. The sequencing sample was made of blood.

This CDR3 is CASSDVRGVYNEQFF. CDR3 nucleotides: TGTGCCAGCAGTGACGTGCGGGGAGTTTACAATGAGCAGTTCTTC. The chain has TRBV6-1 and TRBJ2-1, with D possibly being TRBD2 (6 bases). CDR1 is MNHNS and CDR2 is SASEGT in the germline V gene. There are 15 residues in the CDR3. V was cut by 3 bases and J by 4 bases, with 13 bases left in between.